Reported below is one TCR beta chain. Method: immunoSEQ multiplex PCR; TCRdb's copy keeps in-frame clones and lacks some. This sample has some 2.1 million clones, with roughly 94% found just once. This record comes from a study of shared clonotypes between healthy human individuals. The study separated CD4+ cells into CD45RA+ naive and CD45RA-negative memory subsets. V was pared by 0 bases and J by 5 bases, with 13 bases of the junction left unmatched. CDR1 SGDLS and CDR2 YYNGEE come from the germline V gene. The CDR3 length is 18 residues. The V and J genes are TRBV9 and TRBJ2-7, with 11 bases aligning to TRBD1. The sequence was obtained from a man younger than 30 in good health. Sample: naive CD4+ T cells sorted from blood. Specified subset: CD45RA+ positively selected. CDR3: CASSVGTGGATESNEQYF. The CDR3 coding sequence is TGTGCCAGCAGCGTAGGGACAGGGGGCGCGACGGAAAGCAACGAGCAGTACTTC.